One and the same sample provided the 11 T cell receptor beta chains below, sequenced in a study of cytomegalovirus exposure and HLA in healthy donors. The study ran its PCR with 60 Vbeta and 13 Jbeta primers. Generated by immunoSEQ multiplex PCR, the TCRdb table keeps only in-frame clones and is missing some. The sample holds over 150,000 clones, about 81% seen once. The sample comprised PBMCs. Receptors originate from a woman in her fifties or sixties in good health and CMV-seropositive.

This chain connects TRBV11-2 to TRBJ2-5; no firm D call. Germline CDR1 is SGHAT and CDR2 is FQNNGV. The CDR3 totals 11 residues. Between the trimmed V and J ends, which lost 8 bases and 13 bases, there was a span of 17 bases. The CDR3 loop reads CASLPAANVYF. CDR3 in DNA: TGTGCCAGCCTGCCGGCGGCCAACGTGTACTTC.

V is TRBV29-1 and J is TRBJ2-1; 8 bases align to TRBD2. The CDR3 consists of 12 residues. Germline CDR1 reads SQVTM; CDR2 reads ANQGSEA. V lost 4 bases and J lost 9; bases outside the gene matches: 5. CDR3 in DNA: TGCAGCGTTGGTAGCGGGAAGGTTGAGCAGTTCTTC. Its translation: CSVGSGKVEQFF.

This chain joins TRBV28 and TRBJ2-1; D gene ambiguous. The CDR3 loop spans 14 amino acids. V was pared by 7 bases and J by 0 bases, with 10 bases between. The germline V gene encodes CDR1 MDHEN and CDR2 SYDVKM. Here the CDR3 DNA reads TGTGCCAGCACTCGGCGGAGCTCCTACAATGAGCAGTTCTTC. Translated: CASTRRSSYNEQFF.

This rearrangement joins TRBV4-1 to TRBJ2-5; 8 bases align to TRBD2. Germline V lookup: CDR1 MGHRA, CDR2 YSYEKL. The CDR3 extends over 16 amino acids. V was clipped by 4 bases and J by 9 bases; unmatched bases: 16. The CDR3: CASSLRSGAGDLAQYF. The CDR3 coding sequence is TGCGCCAGCAGCCTGCGTAGCGGGGCGGGAGATCTGGCCCAGTACTTC.

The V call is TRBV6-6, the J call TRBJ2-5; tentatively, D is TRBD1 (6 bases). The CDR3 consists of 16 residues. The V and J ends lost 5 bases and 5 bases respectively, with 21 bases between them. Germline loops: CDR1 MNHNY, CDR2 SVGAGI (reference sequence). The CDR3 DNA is TGTGCCAGCAGTCCAAGGGCCCAGGGGAGAGGTGAGACCCAGTACTTC. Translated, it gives CASSPRAQGRGETQYF.

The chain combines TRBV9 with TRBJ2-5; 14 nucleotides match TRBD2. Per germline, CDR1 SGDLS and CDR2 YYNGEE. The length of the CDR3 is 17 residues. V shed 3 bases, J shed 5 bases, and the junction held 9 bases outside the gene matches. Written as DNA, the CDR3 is TGTGCCAGCAGCGGCGGACTAGCGGGGGGTAGTAAGGAGACCCAGTACTTC. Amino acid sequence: CASSGGLAGGSKETQYF.

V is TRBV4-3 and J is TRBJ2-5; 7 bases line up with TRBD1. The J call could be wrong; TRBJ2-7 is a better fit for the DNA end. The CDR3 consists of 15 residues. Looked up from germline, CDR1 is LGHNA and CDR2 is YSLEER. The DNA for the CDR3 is TGCGCCAGCAGCCAAGATAGGAACAGGGGCTACGAGCAGTACTTC. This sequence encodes CASSQDRNRGYEQYF.

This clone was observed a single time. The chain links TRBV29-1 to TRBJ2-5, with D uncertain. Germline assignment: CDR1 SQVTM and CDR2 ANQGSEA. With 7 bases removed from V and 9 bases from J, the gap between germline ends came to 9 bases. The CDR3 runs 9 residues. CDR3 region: CSAGTPQYF. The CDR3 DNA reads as TGCAGCGCTGGCACGCCCCAGTACTTC.

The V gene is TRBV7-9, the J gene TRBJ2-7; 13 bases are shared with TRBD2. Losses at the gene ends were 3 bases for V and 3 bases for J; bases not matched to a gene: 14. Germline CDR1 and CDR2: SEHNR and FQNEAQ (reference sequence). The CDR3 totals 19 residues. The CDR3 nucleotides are TGTGCCAGCAGCTTTGAAATTCAGCCGGGACTAGCGGGAATCTACGAGCAGTACTTC. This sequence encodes CASSFEIQPGLAGIYEQYF.

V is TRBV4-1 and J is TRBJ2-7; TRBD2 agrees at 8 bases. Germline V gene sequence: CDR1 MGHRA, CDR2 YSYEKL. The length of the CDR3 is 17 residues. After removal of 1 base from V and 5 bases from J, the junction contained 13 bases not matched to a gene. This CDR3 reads CASSQGGVREGTNEQYF. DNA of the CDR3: TGCGCCAGCAGCCAAGGGGGAGTACGGGAGGGTACCAACGAGCAGTACTTC.

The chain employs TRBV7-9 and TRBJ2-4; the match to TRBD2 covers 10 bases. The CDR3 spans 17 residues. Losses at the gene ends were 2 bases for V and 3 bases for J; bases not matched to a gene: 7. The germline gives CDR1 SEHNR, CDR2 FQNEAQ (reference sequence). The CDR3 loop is CASSLSSGGAFKNIQYF. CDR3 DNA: TGTGCCAGCAGCTTATCTAGCGGGGGAGCCTTCAAAAACATTCAGTACTTC.